This T cell receptor beta chain came from a study of T cells in Graves' hyperthyroidism and ophthalmopathy. There are many counts of this clonotype. Together with thyroid ultrasound, orbital computed tomography, serum thyroxine and TRAb, clinical symptoms were used for diagnoses. Amplification targeted TCR beta CDR3 regions from RNA transcripts. The TCR CDR3 first-round RT-PCR relied on the HTBI primer set. TCRdb recomputed calls from the multiplex PCR reads with MiXCR, one row per CDR3 protein. The profile shows roughly 400,000 distinct CDR3 sequences, 15% to 19% of them singletons. With 5 bases clipped from V and 0 bases from J, the junction kept 7 bases outside the gene matches. Germline CDR1 and CDR2: DFQATT and SNEGSKA (reference sequence). The CDR3 runs 14 residues.

The specimen sequenced was blood. The sequence derives from a woman between 18 and 30 years old with Graves' hyperthyroidism that later progressed to Graves' ophthalmopathy. The chain joins TRBV20-1 to TRBJ2-7; 7 bases are shared with TRBD2. The CDR3 region is CSALSGVSSYEQYF. As DNA, the CDR3 is TGCAGTGCTTTGAGCGGGGTTAGCTCCTACGAGCAGTACTTC.